Following are 24 T cell receptor beta chains from one sample sequenced in a study of T cells in severe cutaneous drug reactions. TCR subtype-specific primers in iRepertoire multiplex PCR prepared libraries for bulk and single-cell sequencing. TCRdb reprocessed the multiplex PCR reads, keeping one entry per CDR3 protein, no DNA. This repertoire includes about 9,600 distinct CDR3 sequences. The patients sequenced had a carbamazepine-induced Stevens-Johnson syndrome or toxic epidermal necrolysis reaction. Material for sequencing was cells from a skin blister. These TCRs come from a human donor with Stevens-Johnson syndrome, a severe cutaneous drug reaction.

The J gene is TRBJ2-7, the V gene TRBV20-1. CDR1 and CDR2 from the germline V gene are DFQATT and SNEGSKA (reference sequence). The length of the CDR3 is 12 residues. This CDR3 reads CSARDSLFEQYF.

This chain links TRBV29-1 with TRBJ2-3; TCRdb reports TRBD1, a call that lacks DNA to check it against. Germline-derived CDR1 and CDR2 are SQVTM and ANQGSEA. This CDR3 has 13 amino acids. The CDR3 spells CSSGRGGTDTQYF.

The J gene is TRBJ2-2, the V gene TRBV20-1; as DNA is missing, the TRBD2 call by TCRdb cannot be tested. CDR3 length equals 15 residues. Germline V gene data show CDR1 as DFQATT and CDR2 as SNEGSKA (reference sequence). CDR3 amino acids: CSARDLASGSDKLFF.

This clonotype is medium-sized by frequency. CDR3 in amino acids: CSAPQRQGEGYTF. The rearrangement links TRBV20-1 to TRBJ1-2; the D call from TCRdb, TRBD1, cannot be confirmed without DNA. CDR1 and CDR2 (germline): DFQATT, SNEGSKA (reference sequence). The CDR3 contains 13 residues.

The genes are TRBV29-1 and TRBJ2-1; the D gene TCRdb calls, TRBD1, cannot be checked with no DNA. In germline, CDR1 is SQVTM, CDR2 ANQGSEA. CDR3 length: 13 residues. CDR3 in amino acids: CSAPRGAGNEQFF.

This rearrangement joins TRBV29-1 to TRBJ1-2; TCRdb's D call, TRBD1, is unchecked because there is no DNA. Germline CDR1 is SQVTM and CDR2 is ANQGSEA. This CDR3 has 16 residues. CDR3 protein: CSATTASGAVGYGYTF.

This chain connects TRBV4-1 to TRBJ1-5; TCRdb's assignment of TRBD1 cannot be checked, as there is no DNA. CDR3 length: 15 residues. Per the germline V gene, CDR1 is MGHRA and CDR2 is YSYEKL. CDR3 in amino acids: CASSQDRGNGQPQHF.

The V and J genes are TRBV29-1 and TRBJ1-2; TCRdb reports TRBD1, a call that lacks DNA to check it against. Germline V gene lookup returns CDR1 SQVTM and CDR2 ANQGSEA. This CDR3 spans 13 amino acids. This chain's CDR3 is CSVDGGANYGYTF.

The chain uses TRBV29-1 and TRBJ2-7. The CDR3 is 14 residues long. Germline V CDR1 and CDR2: SQVTM, ANQGSEA. CDR3 region: CSVEDAGSTYEQYF.

The rearrangement joins TRBV29-1 to TRBJ1-1. The germline CDR1 and CDR2 sequences are SQVTM and ANQGSEA. The CDR3 is 11 residues long. The chain's CDR3 is CSVADTWVAFF. Full variable domain (missing parts from reference TRBV29-1 and TRBJ1-1): SAVISQKPSRDICQRGTSLTIQCQVDSQVTMMFWYRQQPGQSLTLIATANQGSEATYESGFVIDKFPISRPNLTFSTLTVSNMSPEDSSIYLCSVADTWVAFFGQGTRLTVV.

The chain has TRBV29-1 and TRBJ2-7. The CDR3 has 13 amino acids. CDR1 and CDR2 from the germline V gene are SQVTM and ANQGSEA. The CDR3 sequence is CSVVEDGTYEQYF.

CDR3 residues: CSARLAGETQYF. This chain uses TRBV20-1 with TRBJ2-5; absent DNA, TCRdb's TRBD2 call cannot be checked. Germline V gene lookup returns CDR1 DFQATT and CDR2 SNEGSKA (reference sequence). CDR3 length equals 12 residues.

This chain links TRBV29-1 with TRBJ2-7; checking the TCRdb D call of TRBD1 is not possible without DNA. The CDR3 has 11 residues. In germline, CDR1 is SQVTM, CDR2 ANQGSEA. CDR3 protein: CSVVFDRGQYF.

This chain links TRBV20-1 with TRBJ2-7; checking the TCRdb D call of TRBD2 is not possible without DNA. Germline V gene data show CDR1 as DFQATT and CDR2 as SNEGSKA (reference sequence). The CDR3 loop spans 14 amino acids. This chain's CDR3 is CSASQLADPREQYF.

V is TRBV20-1 and J is TRBJ2-3; TCRdb picks TRBD2, but there is no DNA to check that call. Germline values: CDR1 DFQATT, CDR2 SNEGSKA (reference sequence). The length of the CDR3 is 14 residues. This chain's CDR3 is CSGVHSGSPDTQYF.

The rearrangement uses TRBV18 and TRBJ1-2. The CDR3 is 16 residues long. CDR1 is KGHSH, CDR2 LQKENI, per germline. CDR3 sequence reads: CASSPSAGKANYGYTF. Filled out from reference TRBV18 and TRBJ1-2, the complete variable domain reads NAGVMQNPRHLVRRRGQEARLRCSPMKGHSHVYWYRQLPEEGLKFMVYLQKENIIDESGMPKERFSAEFPKEGPSILRIQQVVRGDSAAYFCASSPSAGKANYGYTFGSGTRLTVV.

The chain carries TRBV20-1 and TRBJ2-1. This CDR3 comprises 15 residues. From germline, CDR1 is DFQATT and CDR2 SNEGSKA (reference sequence). CDR3 residues: CSARDGRISYNEQFF.

This clonotype is called large (0.1 to 1%) based on its frequency. The CDR3 is CSARQRTSGRVNEQFF. The chain uses TRBV20-1 and TRBJ2-1; TCRdb's D call of TRBD2 is untestable without DNA. The CDR3 contains 16 residues. Germline V gives CDR1 DFQATT, CDR2 SNEGSKA (reference sequence).

V is TRBV29-1 and J is TRBJ2-2; TCRdb's assignment of TRBD1 cannot be checked, as there is no DNA. The CDR3 extends over 16 amino acids. Germline-derived CDR1 and CDR2 are SQVTM and ANQGSEA. The CDR3 here is CSVEDQGTGDTGELFF.

V is TRBV28 and J is TRBJ2-7; TCRdb selects TRBD1, and the lack of DNA leaves this call unchecked. Germline CDR1 and CDR2: MDHEN and SYDVKM. The CDR3 sequence is 14 residues long. CDR3 sequence: CASTSLGVGYEQYF.

The chain uses TRBV29-1 and TRBJ2-7; TCRdb's D gene call, TRBD1, goes unchecked for lack of DNA. Germline CDR1 is SQVTM and CDR2 is ANQGSEA. The CDR3 is 13 residues long. CDR3 residues: CSVEDRVGSEQYF.

The chain has TRBV29-1 and TRBJ2-1; TCRdb gives TRBD1 as the D gene, but with no DNA this cannot be confirmed. The CDR3 is made up of 13 amino acids. Germline CDR1 SQVTM, CDR2 ANQGSEA. The CDR3 sequence: CSVRGGFVHEQFF.

According to its frequency, this clonotype is medium-sized. This sequence joins TRBV20-1 and TRBJ1-1. The CDR3 is made up of 13 amino acids. The germline V gene encodes CDR1 DFQATT and CDR2 SNEGSKA (reference sequence). The chain's CDR3 is CSARGQVGTEAFF.

The gene calls are TRBV20-1 and TRBJ1-1. Germline V gene data show CDR1 as DFQATT and CDR2 as SNEGSKA (reference sequence). The CDR3 runs 12 residues. The CDR3 spells CSASTSNTEAFF.